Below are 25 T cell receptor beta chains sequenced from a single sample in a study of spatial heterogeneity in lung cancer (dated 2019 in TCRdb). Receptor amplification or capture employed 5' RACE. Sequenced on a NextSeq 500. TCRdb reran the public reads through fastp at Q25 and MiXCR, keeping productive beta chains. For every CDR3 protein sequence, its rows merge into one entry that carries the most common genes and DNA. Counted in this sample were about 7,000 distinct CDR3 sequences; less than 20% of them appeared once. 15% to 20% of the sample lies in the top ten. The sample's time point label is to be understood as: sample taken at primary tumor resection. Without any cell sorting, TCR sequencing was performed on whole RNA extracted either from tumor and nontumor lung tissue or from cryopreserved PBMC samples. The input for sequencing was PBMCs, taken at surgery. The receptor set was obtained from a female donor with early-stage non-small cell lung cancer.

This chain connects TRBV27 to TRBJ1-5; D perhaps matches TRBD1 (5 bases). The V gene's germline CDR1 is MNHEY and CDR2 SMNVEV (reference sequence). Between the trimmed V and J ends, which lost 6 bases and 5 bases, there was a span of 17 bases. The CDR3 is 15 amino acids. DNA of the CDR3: TGTGCCAGCAGCCAGTGGGGGGGGGACTATCAGCCCCAGCATTTT. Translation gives CASSQWGGDYQPQHF.

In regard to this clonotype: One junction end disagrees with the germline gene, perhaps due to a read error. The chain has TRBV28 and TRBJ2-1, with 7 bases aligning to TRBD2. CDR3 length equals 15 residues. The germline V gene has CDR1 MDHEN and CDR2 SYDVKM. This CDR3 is CANSLAGSSYNEQFF. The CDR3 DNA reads TGTGCCAACAGTTTAGCGGGTTCCTCCTACAATGAGCAGTTCTTC. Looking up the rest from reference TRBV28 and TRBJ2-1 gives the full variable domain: DVKVTQSSRYLVKRTGEKVFLECVQDMDHENMFWYRQDPGLGLRLIYFSYDVKMKEKGDIPEGYSVSREKKERFSLILESASTNQTSMYLCANSLAGSSYNEQFFGPGTRLTVL.

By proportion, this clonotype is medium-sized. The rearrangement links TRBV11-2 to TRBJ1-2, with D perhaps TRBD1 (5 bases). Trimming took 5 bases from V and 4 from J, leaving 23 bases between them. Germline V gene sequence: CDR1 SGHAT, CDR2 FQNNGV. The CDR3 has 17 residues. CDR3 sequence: CASSARTTAGRIYGYTF. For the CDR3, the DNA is TGTGCCAGCAGCGCCCGAACGACAGCTGGAAGGATCTATGGCTACACCTTC.

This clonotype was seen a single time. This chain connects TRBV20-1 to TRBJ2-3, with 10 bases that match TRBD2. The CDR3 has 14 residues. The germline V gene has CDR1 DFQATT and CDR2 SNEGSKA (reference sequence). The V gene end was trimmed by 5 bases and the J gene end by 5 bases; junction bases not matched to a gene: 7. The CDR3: CSAPAGGPVDTQYF. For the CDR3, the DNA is TGCAGTGCTCCAGCGGGAGGGCCGGTAGATACGCAGTATTTT.

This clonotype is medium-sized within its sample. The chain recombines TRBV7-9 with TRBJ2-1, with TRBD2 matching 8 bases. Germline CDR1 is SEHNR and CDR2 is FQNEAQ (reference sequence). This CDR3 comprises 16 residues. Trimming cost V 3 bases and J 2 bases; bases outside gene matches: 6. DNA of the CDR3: TGTGCCAGCAGCTTGTGGCTAGCGGGCACCTACAATGAGCAGTTCTTC. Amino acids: CASSLWLAGTYNEQFF.

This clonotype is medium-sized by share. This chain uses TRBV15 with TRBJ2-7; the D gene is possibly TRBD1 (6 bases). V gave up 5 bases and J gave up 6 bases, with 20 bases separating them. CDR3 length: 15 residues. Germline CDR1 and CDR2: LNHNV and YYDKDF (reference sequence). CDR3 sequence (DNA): TGTGCCACCAGCCTGGGATCGTCCAGGGGAAGCGAGCAGTACTTC. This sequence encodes CATSLGSSRGSEQYF.

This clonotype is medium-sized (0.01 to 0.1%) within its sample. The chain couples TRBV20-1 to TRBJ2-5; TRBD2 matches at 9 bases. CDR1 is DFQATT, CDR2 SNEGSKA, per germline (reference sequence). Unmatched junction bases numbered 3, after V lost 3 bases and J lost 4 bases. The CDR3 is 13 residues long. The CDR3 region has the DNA TGCAGTGCTAGTCGGGGACTAGCAGAGACCCAGTACTTC. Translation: CSASRGLAETQYF.

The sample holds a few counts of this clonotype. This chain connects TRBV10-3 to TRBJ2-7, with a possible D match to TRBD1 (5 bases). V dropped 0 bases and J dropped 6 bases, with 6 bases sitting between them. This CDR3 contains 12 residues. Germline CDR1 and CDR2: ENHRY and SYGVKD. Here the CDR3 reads CAISESTVEQYF. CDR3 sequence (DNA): TGTGCCATCAGTGAGTCGACAGTCGAGCAGTACTTC.

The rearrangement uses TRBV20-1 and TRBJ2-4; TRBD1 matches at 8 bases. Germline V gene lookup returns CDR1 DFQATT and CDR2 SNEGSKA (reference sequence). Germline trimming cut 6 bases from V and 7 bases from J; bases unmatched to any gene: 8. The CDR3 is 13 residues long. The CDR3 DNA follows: TGCAGTGCCTTGACAGGGGATGGGAACATTCAGTACTTC. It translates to CSALTGDGNIQYF.

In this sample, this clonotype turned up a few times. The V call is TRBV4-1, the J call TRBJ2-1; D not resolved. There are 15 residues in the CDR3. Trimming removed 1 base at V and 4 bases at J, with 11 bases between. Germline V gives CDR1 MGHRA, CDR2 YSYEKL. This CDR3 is CASSQALHRYNEQFF. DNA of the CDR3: TGCGCCAGCAGCCAAGCCTTACACAGATACAATGAGCAGTTCTTC.

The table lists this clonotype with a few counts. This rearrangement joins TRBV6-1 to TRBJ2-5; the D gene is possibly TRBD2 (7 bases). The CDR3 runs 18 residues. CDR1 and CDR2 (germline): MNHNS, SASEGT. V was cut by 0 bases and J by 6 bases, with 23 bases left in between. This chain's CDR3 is CASSEALLGGASKQTQYF. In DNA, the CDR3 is TGTGCCAGCAGTGAAGCCCTTCTAGGGGGGGCTTCGAAGCAGACCCAGTACTTC.

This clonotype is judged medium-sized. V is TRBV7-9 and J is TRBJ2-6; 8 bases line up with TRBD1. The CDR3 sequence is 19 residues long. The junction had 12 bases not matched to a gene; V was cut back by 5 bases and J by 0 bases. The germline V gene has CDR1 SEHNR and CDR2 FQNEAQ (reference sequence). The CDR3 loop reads CASSPRQGTPLSGANVLTF. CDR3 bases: TGTGCCAGCAGCCCACGACAGGGGACCCCACTCTCTGGGGCCAACGTCCTGACTTTC.

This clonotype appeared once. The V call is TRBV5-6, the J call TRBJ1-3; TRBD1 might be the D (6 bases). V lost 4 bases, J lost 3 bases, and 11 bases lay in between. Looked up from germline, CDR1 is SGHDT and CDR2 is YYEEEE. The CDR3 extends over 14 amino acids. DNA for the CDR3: TGTGCCAGCAGCGTGGGACAACTTGGAAACACCATATATTTT. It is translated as CASSVGQLGNTIYF.

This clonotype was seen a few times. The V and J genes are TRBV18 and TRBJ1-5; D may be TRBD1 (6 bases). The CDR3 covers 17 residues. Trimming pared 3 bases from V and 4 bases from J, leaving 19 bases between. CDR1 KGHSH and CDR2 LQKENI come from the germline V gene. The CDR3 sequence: CASSPLRQVEGNQPQHF. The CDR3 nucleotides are TGTGCCAGCTCACCCCTCAGACAGGTCGAGGGGAATCAGCCCCAGCATTTT.

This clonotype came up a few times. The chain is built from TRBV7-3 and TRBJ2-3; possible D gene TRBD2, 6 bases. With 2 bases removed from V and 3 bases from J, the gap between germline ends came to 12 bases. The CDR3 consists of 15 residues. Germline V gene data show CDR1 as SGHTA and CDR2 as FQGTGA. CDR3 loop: CASSLAGLGTDTQYF. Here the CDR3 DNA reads TGTGCCAGCAGCTTAGCGGGATTGGGAACAGATACGCAGTATTTT.

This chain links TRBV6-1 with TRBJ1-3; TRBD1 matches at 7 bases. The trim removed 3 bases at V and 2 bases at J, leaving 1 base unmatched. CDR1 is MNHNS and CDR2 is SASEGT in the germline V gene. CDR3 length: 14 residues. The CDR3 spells CASSDGQAGNTIYF. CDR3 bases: TGTGCCAGCAGTGACGGACAGGCTGGAAACACCATATATTTT.

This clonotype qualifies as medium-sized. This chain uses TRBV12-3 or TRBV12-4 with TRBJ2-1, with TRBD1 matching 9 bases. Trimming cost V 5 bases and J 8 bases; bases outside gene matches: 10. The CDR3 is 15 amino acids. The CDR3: CASSPGDRAGYEQFF. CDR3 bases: TGTGCCAGCAGTCCCGGGGACAGGGCGGGTTATGAGCAGTTCTTC.

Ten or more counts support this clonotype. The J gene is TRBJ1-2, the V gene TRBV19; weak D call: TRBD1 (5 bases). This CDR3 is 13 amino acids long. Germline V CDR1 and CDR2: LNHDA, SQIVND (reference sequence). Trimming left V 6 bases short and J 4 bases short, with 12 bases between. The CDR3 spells CASRRTGFYGYTF. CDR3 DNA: TGTGCCAGTAGACGAACAGGTTTCTATGGCTACACCTTC.

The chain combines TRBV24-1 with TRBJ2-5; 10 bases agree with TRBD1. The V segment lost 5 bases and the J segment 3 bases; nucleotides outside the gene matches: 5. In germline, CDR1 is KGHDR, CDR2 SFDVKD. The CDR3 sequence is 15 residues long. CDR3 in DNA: TGTGCCACCAGTGCCACGACAGGGGGCGAAGAGACCCAGTACTTC. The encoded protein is CATSATTGGEETQYF.

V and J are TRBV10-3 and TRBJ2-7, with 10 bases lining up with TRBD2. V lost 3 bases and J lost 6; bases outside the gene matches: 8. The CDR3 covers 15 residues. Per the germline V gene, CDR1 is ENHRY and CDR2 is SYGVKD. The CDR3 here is CAISDRRLAGGEQYF. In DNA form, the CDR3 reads TGTGCCATCAGTGATAGGCGACTAGCGGGCGGCGAGCAGTACTTC.

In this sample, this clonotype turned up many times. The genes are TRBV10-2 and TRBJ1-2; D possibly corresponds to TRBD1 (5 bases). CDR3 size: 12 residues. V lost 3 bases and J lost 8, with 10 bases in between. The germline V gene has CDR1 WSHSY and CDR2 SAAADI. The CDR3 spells CASSETQGGYTF. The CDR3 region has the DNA TGCGCCAGCAGTGAAACCCAGGGAGGCTACACCTTC.

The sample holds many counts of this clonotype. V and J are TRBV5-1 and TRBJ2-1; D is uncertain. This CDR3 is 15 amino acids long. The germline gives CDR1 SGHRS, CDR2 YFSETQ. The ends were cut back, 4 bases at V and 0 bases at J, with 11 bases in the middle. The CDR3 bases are TGCGCCAGCAGCCTCAGTCCAAACTCCTACAATGAGCAGTTCTTC. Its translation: CASSLSPNSYNEQFF.

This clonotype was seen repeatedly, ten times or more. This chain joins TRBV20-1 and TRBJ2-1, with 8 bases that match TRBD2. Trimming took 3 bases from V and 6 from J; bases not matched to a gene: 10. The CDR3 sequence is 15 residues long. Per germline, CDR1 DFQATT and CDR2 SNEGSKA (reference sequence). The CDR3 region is CSARPLNREGNEQFF. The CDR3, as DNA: TGCAGTGCTAGGCCCCTAAATCGGGAGGGCAATGAGCAGTTCTTC.

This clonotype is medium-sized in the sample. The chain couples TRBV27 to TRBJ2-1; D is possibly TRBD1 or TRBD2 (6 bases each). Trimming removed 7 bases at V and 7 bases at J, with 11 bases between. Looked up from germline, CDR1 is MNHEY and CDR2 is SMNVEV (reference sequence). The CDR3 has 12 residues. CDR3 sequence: CASNTGRNEQFF. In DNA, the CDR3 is TGTGCCAGCAATACAGGGAGGAATGAGCAGTTCTTC.

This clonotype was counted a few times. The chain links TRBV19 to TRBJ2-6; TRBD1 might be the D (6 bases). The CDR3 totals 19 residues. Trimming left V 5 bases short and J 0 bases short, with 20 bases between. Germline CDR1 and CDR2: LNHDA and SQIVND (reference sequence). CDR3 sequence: CASSPTPGHVHSGANVLTF. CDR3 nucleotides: TGTGCCAGTAGTCCTACTCCGGGACATGTGCACTCTGGGGCCAACGTCCTGACTTTC.